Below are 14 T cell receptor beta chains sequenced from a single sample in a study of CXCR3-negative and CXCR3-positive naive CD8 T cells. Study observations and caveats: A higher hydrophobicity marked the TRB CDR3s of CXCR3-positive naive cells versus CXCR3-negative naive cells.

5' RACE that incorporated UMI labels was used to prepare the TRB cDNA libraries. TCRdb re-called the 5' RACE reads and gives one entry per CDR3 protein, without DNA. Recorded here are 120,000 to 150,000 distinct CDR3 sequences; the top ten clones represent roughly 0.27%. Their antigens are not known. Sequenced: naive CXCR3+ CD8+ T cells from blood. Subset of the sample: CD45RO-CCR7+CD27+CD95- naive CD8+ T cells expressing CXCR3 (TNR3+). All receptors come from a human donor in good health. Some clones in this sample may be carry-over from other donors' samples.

CDR3 region: CSVIGGPGSEQYF. The chain recombines TRBV29-1 with TRBJ2-7; TCRdb outputs TRBD1, but without DNA this stays unchecked. The length of the CDR3 is 13 residues. CDR1 and CDR2 from the germline V gene are SQVTM and ANQGSEA.

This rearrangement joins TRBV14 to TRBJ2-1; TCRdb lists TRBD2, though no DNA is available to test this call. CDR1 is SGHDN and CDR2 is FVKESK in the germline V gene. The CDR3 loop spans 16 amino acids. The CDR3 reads CASSQVAGGSDNEQFF.

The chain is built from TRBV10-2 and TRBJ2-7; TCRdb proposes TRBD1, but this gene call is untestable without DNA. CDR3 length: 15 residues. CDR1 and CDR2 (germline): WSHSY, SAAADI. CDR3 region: CASSAAGQTTYEQYF.

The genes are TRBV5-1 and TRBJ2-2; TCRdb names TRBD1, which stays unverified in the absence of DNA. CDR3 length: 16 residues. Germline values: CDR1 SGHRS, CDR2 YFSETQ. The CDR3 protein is CASSSGQRLNTGELFF.

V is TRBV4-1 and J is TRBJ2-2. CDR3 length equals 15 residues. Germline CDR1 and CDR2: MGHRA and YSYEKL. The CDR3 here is CASTLDVSNTGELFF.

The CDR3 region is CASSSGQGARGTEAFF. This chain links TRBV5-1 with TRBJ1-1; TCRdb's assignment of TRBD1 cannot be checked, as there is no DNA. The V gene's germline CDR1 is SGHRS and CDR2 YFSETQ. The CDR3 contains 16 residues.

The CDR3 spells CASSTFDPNTEAFF. The V call is TRBV19, the J call TRBJ1-1. This CDR3 has 14 amino acids. The germline V gene encodes CDR1 LNHDA and CDR2 SQIVND (reference sequence).

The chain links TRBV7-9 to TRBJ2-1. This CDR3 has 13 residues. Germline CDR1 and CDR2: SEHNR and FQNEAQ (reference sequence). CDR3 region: CASSLGANNEQFF. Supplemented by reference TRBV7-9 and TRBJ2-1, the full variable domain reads DTGVSQNPRHKITKRGQNVTFRCDPISEHNRLYWYRQTLGQGPEFLTYFQNEAQLEKSRLLSDRFSAERPKGSFSTLEIQRTEQGDSAMYLCASSLGANNEQFFGPGTRLTVL.

CDR3 amino acids: CATRGGYEQYF. This sequence joins TRBV28 and TRBJ2-7; TCRdb calls TRBD1, which cannot be checked without DNA. This CDR3 is built from 11 residues. CDR1 is MDHEN, CDR2 SYDVKM, per germline.

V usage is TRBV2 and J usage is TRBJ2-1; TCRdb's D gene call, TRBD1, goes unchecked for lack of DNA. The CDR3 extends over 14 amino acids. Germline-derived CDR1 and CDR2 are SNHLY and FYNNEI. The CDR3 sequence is CATHRGGSYNEQFF.

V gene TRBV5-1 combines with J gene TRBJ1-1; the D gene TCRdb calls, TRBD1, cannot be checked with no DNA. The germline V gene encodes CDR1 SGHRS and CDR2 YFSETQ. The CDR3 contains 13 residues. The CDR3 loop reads CASSFDSSWEAFF.

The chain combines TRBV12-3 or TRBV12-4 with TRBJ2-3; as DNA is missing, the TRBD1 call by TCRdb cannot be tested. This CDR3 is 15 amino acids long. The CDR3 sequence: CASSLVQGAADTQYF.

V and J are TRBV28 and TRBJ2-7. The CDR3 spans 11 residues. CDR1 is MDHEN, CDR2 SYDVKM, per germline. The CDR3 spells CASMGSYEQYF.

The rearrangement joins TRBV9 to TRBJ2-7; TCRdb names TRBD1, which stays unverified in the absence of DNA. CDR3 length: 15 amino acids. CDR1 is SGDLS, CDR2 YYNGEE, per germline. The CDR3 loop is CASSAAGTGFYEQYF.